The source of this T cell receptor beta chain is a study of CD8+ T cells in alopecia areata. On the study more broadly: A regimen of oral tofacitinib, 5 to 10 mg twice daily, was given to treated patients. Regarding the study as a whole: In scalp and blood, many expanded lesional clones persisted during tofacitinib. Treatment with tofacitinib significantly lowered scalp clonality and reduced expanded CD8+ clones among the top 100.

Comments on this clone: Its specificity is unknown.

V lost 7 bases to trimming and J lost 7 bases; unmatched junction nucleotides: 15. Germline V gene sequence: CDR1 SNHLY, CDR2 FYNNEI. There are 16 residues in the CDR3. Sequencing templates came from extracted RNA that was reverse transcribed into cDNA. Some clones are missing from TCRdb's copy, which holds only in-frame ones; the method was immunoSEQ multiplex PCR. The table lists about 160,000 clones, roughly 65% of them singletons. Treatment denoted: oral pan-JAK inhibitor, 5-10 mg twice daily. Peripheral blood and lesional scalp punch biopsies came from alopecia areata patients. The chain carries TRBV2 and TRBJ2-2; the match to TRBD1 covers 7 bases. The source is a human donor with alopecia areata. The sample was CD4+ T cells sorted from blood, taken at week 4, from a patient treated with tofacitinib. The CDR3 spells CASTPGTVLPDGELFF. As DNA, the CDR3 is TGTGCCAGCACTCCCGGGACAGTCCTCCCTGACGGGGAGCTGTTTTTT.